The source of this TCR beta chain is a study of T cells after yellow fever vaccination. Study-wide findings and caveats: Abundant clonotypes from the bulk population could have been carried over as contaminants into FACS-sorted repertoires.

This clonotype was seen many times. What it binds is unknown. TCRdb passed the 5' RACE reads through MiXCR, listing each CDR3 protein once. The sample lists 240,000 or so distinct CDR3 sequences; less than 9% were seen once. Germline-derived CDR1 and CDR2 are SEHNR and FQNEAQ (reference sequence). Between the trimmed V and J ends, which lost 5 bases and 7 bases, there was a span of 21 bases. This CDR3 has 16 amino acids. This TCR derives from a man aged 30-40 years who received the YFV17D yellow fever vaccine. The input for sequencing was CD4+ T cells sorted from PBMCs, taken 15 days after the yellow fever booster vaccination. The rearrangement joins TRBV7-9 to TRBJ2-1; D might be TRBD2 (7 bases). Written as DNA, the CDR3 is TGTGCCAGCAGCCCCGGTGGGGGGGGGCGTCGAAATGAGCAGTTCTTC. Its protein product is CASSPGGGGRRNEQFF.